The clone carrying this T cell receptor (beta chain) was counted at least ten times. CDR1 and CDR2 from the germline V gene are PRHDT and FYEKMQ (reference sequence). Trimming shortened V by 5 bases and J by 9 bases, and 14 bases separated the two germline ends. The CDR3 length is 12 residues. Amplification targeted TCR beta CDR3 regions from RNA transcripts. HTBI primers were the set used in a first-round RT-PCR of the TCR CDR3. One entry per CDR3 protein results from TCRdb running MiXCR on the multiplex PCR reads. Of over 350,000 distinct CDR3 sequences in the sample, about 14% were seen once. The data were taken from a study of T cells in Graves' hyperthyroidism and ophthalmopathy.

The V and J genes are TRBV13 and TRBJ2-7; the D is unclear. Sequencing was carried out using blood. The receptor was derived from a man aged 50-60 years with Graves' ophthalmopathy. In nucleotides, the CDR3 is TGTGCCAGCAGCCCTCAGACGGACCGGCAGTACTTC. Translation: CASSPQTDRQYF.